These 26 T cell receptor beta chains share one sample of origin, sequenced in a study of cytomegalovirus exposure and HLA in healthy donors. PCR used 60 Vbeta primers and 13 Jbeta primers. Here immunoSEQ multiplex PCR was the method, and the copy in TCRdb shows in-frame clones only, minus some. This sample's table reports approximately 68,000 clones. The specimen sequenced was PBMCs. These receptors all come from a female donor in good health and CMV-seropositive.

The V gene is TRBV5-1, the J gene TRBJ1-3, with no clear D. The CDR3 contains 15 residues. Trimming cost V 4 bases and J 0 bases, with 11 bases left between them. Germline values: CDR1 SGHRS, CDR2 YFSETQ. This CDR3 is CASSPARSSGNTIYF. The CDR3 DNA reads TGCGCCAGCAGCCCGGCGCGGAGCTCTGGAAACACCATATATTTT. Complete variable domain (other parts from reference TRBV5-1 and TRBJ1-3): KAGVTQTPRYLIKTRGQQVTLSCSPISGHRSVSWYQQTPGQGLQFLFEYFSETQRNKGNFPGRFSGRQFSNSRSEMNVSTLELGDSALYLCASSPARSSGNTIYFGEGSWLTVV.

The chain has TRBV30 and TRBJ2-1, with D maybe TRBD2 (7 bases). The CDR3 has 16 residues. Trimming took 2 bases from V and 6 from J, leaving 20 bases between them. Germline CDR1 is GTSNPN and CDR2 is SVGIG (reference sequence). CDR3 in DNA: TGTGCCTGGAGTTCCCAGAGGGGGGGCCCCGGCAATGAGCAGTTCTTC. This sequence encodes CAWSSQRGGPGNEQFF.

The chain uses TRBV4-1 and TRBJ2-7, with 8 bases matching TRBD1. The CDR3 is 14 amino acids. Germline V lookup: CDR1 MGHRA, CDR2 YSYEKL. The ends lost 0 bases at V and 4 bases at J; junction bases unmatched: 2. CDR3 nucleotides: TGCGCCAGCAGCCAAGAAGGGACAGGTTACGAGCAGTACTTC. Translating gives CASSQEGTGYEQYF.

The V and J genes are TRBV7-2 and TRBJ2-3; D perhaps matches TRBD2 (5 bases). Germline CDR1 SGHTA, CDR2 FQGNSA. V lost 5 bases, J lost 8 bases, and 14 bases lay in between. This CDR3 region has 13 residues. The CDR3 is CASSLQTRGTQYF. DNA of the CDR3: TGTGCCAGCAGCCTACAAACCCGGGGTACGCAGTATTTT.

The chain links TRBV18 to TRBJ2-7, with a tentative D call TRBD1 (5 bases). Germline CDR1 KGHSH, CDR2 LQKENI. V gave up 6 bases and J gave up 4 bases, with 13 bases separating them. The CDR3 loop spans 13 amino acids. The CDR3 DNA reads as TGTGCCAGCTCCCTAATAGGGGAATACGAGCAGTACTTC. This gives the protein CASSLIGEYEQYF.

The chain combines TRBV4-2 with TRBJ2-2, with D tentatively TRBD1 (5 bases). The germline V gene has CDR1 LGHNA and CDR2 YNFKEQ. The CDR3 runs to 16 residues. V lost 1 base and J 7 bases, leaving 16 bases between the germline ends. This CDR3 is CASSQGGARVNGELFF. CDR3 sequence (DNA): TGTGCCAGCAGCCAAGGGGGCGCGCGTGTTAACGGGGAGCTGTTTTTT.

This chain joins TRBV27 and TRBJ1-3; 7 bases agree with TRBD1. The CDR3 totals 15 residues. V lost 1 base to trimming and J lost 2 bases; unmatched junction nucleotides: 2. Per germline, CDR1 MNHEY and CDR2 SMNVEV (reference sequence). The DNA for the CDR3 is TGTGCCAGCAGTTTATACAGGGGAGCTGGAAACACCATATATTTT. This encodes CASSLYRGAGNTIYF.

The rearrangement links TRBV15 to TRBJ2-7; a weak D match, TRBD1 (5 bases). The CDR3 totals 13 residues. Per germline, CDR1 LNHNV and CDR2 YYDKDF (reference sequence). Trimming took off 5 bases at V and 5 bases at J, with 13 bases between the two ends. CDR3 amino acids: CATSPGIDHEQYF. As DNA, the CDR3 is TGTGCCACCAGCCCAGGGATAGACCACGAGCAGTACTTC.

This chain connects TRBV30 to TRBJ2-7; 9 nucleotides align to TRBD1. The junction had 8 bases not matched to a gene; V was cut back by 1 base and J by 4 bases. The CDR3 is 15 residues long. Per the germline V gene, CDR1 is GTSNPN and CDR2 is SVGIG (reference sequence). CDR3 nucleotide sequence: TGTGCCTGGAGTGGAGGGACAGGGTCGGGGTACGAGCAGTACTTC. This codes for CAWSGGTGSGYEQYF. Filled out from reference TRBV30 and TRBJ2-7, the complete variable domain reads SQTIHQWPATLVQPVGSPLSLECTVEGTSNPNLYWYRQAAGRGLQLLFYSVGIGQISSEVPQNLSASRPQDRQFILSSKKLLLSDSGFYLCAWSGGTGSGYEQYFGPGTRLTVT.

The rearrangement joins TRBV6-1 to TRBJ1-4; D remains unclear. Trimming stripped 10 bases from V and 9 bases from J, with 21 bases between. Germline V gene data show CDR1 as MNHNS and CDR2 as SASEGT. The CDR3 runs 14 residues. The CDR3 bases are TGTGCCATCTTAATGTCGGGGTTTGGTCAAAAACTGTTTTTT. Translation: CAILMSGFGQKLFF.

The V call is TRBV5-1, the J call TRBJ1-2; D remains ambiguous. Per germline, CDR1 SGHRS and CDR2 YFSETQ. The CDR3 has 14 residues. Trimming took off 1 base at V and 8 bases at J, with 15 bases between the two ends. The CDR3 DNA is TGCGCCAGCAGCTTGATCGGGGATGGAGAGGGCTACACCTTC. Amino acid sequence: CASSLIGDGEGYTF. Complete variable domain (other parts from reference TRBV5-1 and TRBJ1-2): KAGVTQTPRYLIKTRGQQVTLSCSPISGHRSVSWYQQTPGQGLQFLFEYFSETQRNKGNFPGRFSGRQFSNSRSEMNVSTLELGDSALYLCASSLIGDGEGYTFGSGTRLTVV.

The chain employs TRBV7-9 and TRBJ2-7, with 8 bases matching TRBD2. The J segment lost 6 bases and the V segment lost 4 bases, leaving 14 bases of the junction unmatched. Germline CDR1 and CDR2: SEHNR and FQNEAQ (reference sequence). This CDR3 is 16 amino acids long. This CDR3 reads CASSSAGTEREPEQYF. Here the CDR3 DNA reads TGTGCCAGCAGCTCAGCAGGGACTGAGCGGGAGCCCGAGCAGTACTTC.

The CDR3 is CASGALSGTVGGYTF. The DNA for the CDR3 is TGTGCCAGCGGGGCCCTCTCCGGGACAGTGGGTGGCTACACCTTC. This chain links TRBV6-1 with TRBJ1-2; 7 bases align to TRBD1. V dropped 8 bases and J dropped 7; count of bases not matched to a gene: 16. CDR3 length: 15 amino acids. Looked up from germline, CDR1 is MNHNS and CDR2 is SASEGT.

CDR3 bases: TGTGGGAGCGGCATAATCTACGAGCAGTACTTC. Residues: CGSGIIYEQYF. The V and J genes are TRBV13 and TRBJ2-7; perhaps TRBD2 as D (5 bases). The CDR3 covers 11 residues. Germline V gene data show CDR1 as PRHDT and CDR2 as FYEKMQ (reference sequence).

On this clone itself: Sequence at one end of the junction differs from germline and may be a read error. The chain couples TRBV7-7 to TRBJ2-1, with 10 bases that match TRBD2. The V gene's germline CDR1 is SSHAT and CDR2 FNYEAQ (reference sequence). The CDR3 is made up of 17 amino acids. This CDR3 reads CASSQQVAGGPENEQFF. The CDR3 region has the DNA TGTGCTAGCAGCCAACAGGTAGCGGGGGGCCCCGAGAATGAGCAGTTCTTC.

The V call is TRBV19, the J call TRBJ2-2, with 7 bases lining up with TRBD1. With 3 bases clipped from V and 4 bases from J, the junction kept 8 bases outside the gene matches. This CDR3 is 16 amino acids long. Germline-derived CDR1 and CDR2 are LNHDA and SQIVND (reference sequence). CDR3 loop: CASSISRTGATGELFF. The CDR3 coding sequence is TGTGCCAGTAGTATTTCTCGGACAGGAGCCACCGGGGAGCTGTTTTTT. The full variable domain, its missing parts supplied by reference TRBV19 and TRBJ2-2, is DGGITQSPKYLFRKEGQNVTLSCEQNLNHDAMYWYRQDPGQGLRLIYYSQIVNDFQKGDIAEGYSVSREKKESFPLTVTSAQKNPTAFYLCASSISRTGATGELFFGEGSRLTVL.

The chain uses TRBV11-2 and TRBJ1-4, with D hard to call. Looked up from germline, CDR1 is SGHAT and CDR2 is FQNNGV. V was trimmed by 4 bases and J by 1 base, leaving 7 bases between them. This CDR3 contains 14 residues. The DNA of the CDR3 is TGTGCCAGCAGCTACATGCTAACTAATGAAAAACTGTTTTTT. Translating it yields CASSYMLTNEKLFF.

The rearrangement uses TRBV5-1 and TRBJ2-1, with D perhaps TRBD1 (5 bases). The V gene lost 5 bases and the J gene lost 9 bases, with 15 bases spanning the gap. CDR1 and CDR2 (germline): SGHRS, YFSETQ. The CDR3 totals 13 residues. CDR3 sequence reads: CASSFRQGSEQFF. The CDR3 DNA is TGCGCCAGCAGTTTCCGTCAGGGAAGTGAGCAGTTCTTC. Full variable domain (missing parts from reference TRBV5-1 and TRBJ2-1): KAGVTQTPRYLIKTRGQQVTLSCSPISGHRSVSWYQQTPGQGLQFLFEYFSETQRNKGNFPGRFSGRQFSNSRSEMNVSTLELGDSALYLCASSFRQGSEQFFGPGTRLTVL.

The chain recombines TRBV27 with TRBJ2-1; TRBD2 agrees at 8 bases. V lost 3 bases, J lost 3 bases, and 1 base stayed unmatched. The CDR3 has 14 residues. CDR1 and CDR2 (germline): MNHEY, SMNVEV (reference sequence). The CDR3 region is CASSLSGGYNEQFF. The CDR3 nucleotides read TGTGCCAGCAGTTTGAGCGGGGGCTACAATGAGCAGTTCTTC.

The J gene is TRBJ1-1, the V gene TRBV6-5; D uncertain. V was shortened by 5 bases and J by 2 bases, with 3 bases between the two germline ends. This CDR3 spans 11 amino acids. The germline gives CDR1 MNHEY, CDR2 SVGAGI. The CDR3: CASSRNTEAFF. CDR3 DNA sequence: TGTGCCAGCAGTCGTAACACTGAAGCTTTCTTT.

V usage is TRBV7-2 and J usage is TRBJ2-7; 9 bases are shared with TRBD2. The CDR3 has 16 residues. Germline CDR1 and CDR2: SGHTA and FQGNSA. V lost 3 bases to trimming and J lost 0 bases; unmatched junction nucleotides: 6. The CDR3 nucleotides are TGTGCCAGCAGCTTGGGGGGTAGCGGGAGCTCCTACGAGCAGTACTTC. Translating it yields CASSLGGSGSSYEQYF.

V usage is TRBV10-2 and J usage is TRBJ2-4; D remains unclear. This CDR3 is built from 15 residues. CDR1 is WSHSY, CDR2 SAAADI, per germline. Trimming shortened V by 3 bases and J by 0 bases, and 9 bases separated the two germline ends. In DNA, the CDR3 is TGCGCCAGCAGTGACCCGACTGTAGCCAAAAACATTCAGTACTTC. This gives the protein CASSDPTVAKNIQYF.

The rearrangement joins TRBV29-1 to TRBJ2-1, with D perhaps matching TRBD1 (7 bases). The CDR3 runs to 15 residues. V was clipped by 5 bases and J by 5 bases, with 19 bases between them. CDR1 is SQVTM, CDR2 ANQGSEA, per germline. CDR3 nucleotide sequence: TGCAGCGTTAAGTTAGCAGGGGGGCAAAACAATGAGCAGTTCTTC. Amino acid sequence: CSVKLAGGQNNEQFF.

The chain couples TRBV4-1 to TRBJ2-3, with unresolved D. Germline V gives CDR1 MGHRA, CDR2 YSYEKL. The CDR3 consists of 16 residues. Between the trimmed V and J ends, which lost 0 bases and 0 bases, there was a span of 10 bases. CDR3 nucleotide sequence: TGCGCCAGCAGCCAAGAGCAGGAATTTAGCACAGATACGCAGTATTTT. It yields the protein CASSQEQEFSTDTQYF.

V is TRBV18 and J is TRBJ2-1; D is perhaps TRBD2 (10 bases). The CDR3 is 19 residues long. Germline V gene lookup returns CDR1 KGHSH and CDR2 LQKENI. Deletions cut 5 bases from V and 6 bases from J, with 29 bases between. CDR3 bases: TGTGCCAGCTCAGTGGGACAGGGCGAAACTAGCGGGATTGGCAATGAGCAGTTCTTC. Its protein product is CASSVGQGETSGIGNEQFF.

This chain connects TRBV19 to TRBJ1-1; TRBD1 might be the D (6 bases). The germline CDR1 and CDR2 sequences are LNHDA and SQIVND (reference sequence). Trimming took 3 bases from V and 5 from J, leaving 16 bases between them. CDR3 size: 15 residues. CDR3: CASSISGEKRTEAFF. The DNA of the CDR3 is TGTGCCAGTAGTATTTCAGGGGAAAAGCGGACTGAAGCTTTCTTT.